This T cell receptor (beta chain) was profiled in a study of T cells expressing NK-cell markers. 5'RACE template switching with UMIs generated TCR beta cDNA. Using the 5' RACE reads, TCRdb records one entry per CDR3 protein without DNA. Here the sample table reports about 400,000 distinct CDR3 sequences. Comment on this clonotype: Its antigen is unidentified.

The V gene's germline CDR1 is MNHNS and CDR2 SASEGT. The CDR3 extends over 16 amino acids. Overall study results and limits: The contribution of dominant NKG2C+ clonotypes to CD8+ T cells in about 6 donors was about 1.0-7.0%. The CD3+CD56-NKG2C+ fraction of a few donors was likewise dominated by these clonotypes.

This TCR derives from a woman in her forties or fifties in good health. Sequenced sample: blood T cells: a sorted CD56 or NKG2C T cell subset, CD4+ or CD8+ T cells, or bulk PBMC T cells (not recorded which). This chain uses TRBV6-1 with TRBJ2-3; the TCRdb D gene call, TRBD1, has no DNA to confirm it. The chain's CDR3 is CASSTRQGYGTDTQYF.